This is a list of T cell receptor beta chains from one sample in a study of T-cell reconstitution after alpha-beta-depleted transplantation in children. TCRdb reanalysed the PCR reads using MiXCR and keeps one entry per CDR3 protein. The table has about 420,000 distinct CDR3 sequences, approximately 10% seen once. The sample in question was PBMCs from the stem cell graft donor, obtained from the stem cell graft. The receptors here all came from a human donor who donated a stem cell graft to a child with acute myeloid leukemia. Each CDR3 is given with its conserved first and last residue. D genes are given only for firm matches. Clone size appears in some rows only: once, few, many, or a class for an expanded clone.

j_call d_call clone_size v_call cdr3_aa cdr3_nt
TRBJ1-1 NA NA TRBV10-2 CASRDRNTEAFF TGCGCCAGCAGAGACAGGAACACTGAAGCTTTCTTT
TRBJ2-3 NA few TRBV7-8 CASSLRAGARPDTQYF TGTGCCAGCAGCTTGAGGGCAGGGGCCCGTCCAGATACGCAGTATTTT
TRBJ2-5 TRBD2 NA TRBV4-2 CASSQALAGGFETQYF TGTGCCAGCAGCCAAGCACTAGCGGGAGGGTTTGAGACCCAGTACTTC
TRBJ1-4 NA NA TRBV12-3/TRBV12-4 CASRETYNEKLFF TGTGCGAGCCGGGAAACTTATAATGAAAAACTGTTTTTT
TRBJ2-3 NA NA TRBV29-1 CSVRARLGDTQYF TGCAGCGTTAGAGCGCGATTAGGAGATACGCAGTATTTT
TRBJ2-5 TRBD2 NA TRBV7-9 CASSPEGRGGETQYF TGTGCCAGCAGCCCGGAGGGTCGGGGGGGAGAGACCCAGTACTTC
TRBJ2-1 NA few TRBV20-1 CSARRGLAFNEQFF TGCAGTGCTAGACGGGGGCTAGCGTTCAATGAGCAGTTCTTC
TRBJ2-1 TRBD2 few TRBV3-1 CASSSGTQYNEQFF TGTGCCAGCAGCAGCGGGACGCAATACAATGAGCAGTTCTTC
TRBJ2-3 NA NA TRBV4-1 CASSHGQESIDTQYF TGCGCCAGCAGCCATGGGCAGGAGTCGATCGATACGCAGTATTTT
TRBJ1-5 NA NA TRBV7-2 CASSLSAGGNQPQHF TGTGCCAGCAGCTTATCGGCAGGTGGCAATCAGCCCCAGCATTTT
TRBJ2-3 TRBD2 few TRBV5-1 CASSLRGSGGTDTQYF TGCGCCAGCAGCTTAAGAGGTAGCGGGGGGACAGATACGCAGTATTTT
TRBJ2-4 TRBD1 many TRBV20-1 CSARDGQGVKNIQYF TGCAGTGCTAGAGATGGACAGGGGGTCAAAAACATTCAGTACTTC
TRBJ2-2 NA few TRBV7-2 CASSLEGQNTGELFF TGTGCCAGCAGCTTAGAGGGGCAGAACACCGGGGAGCTGTTTTTT
TRBJ1-4 TRBD1 many TRBV4-1 CASSQDWTGYSTNEKLFF TGCGCCAGCAGCCAAGATTGGACAGGGTACTCCACTAATGAAAAACTGTTTTTT
TRBJ2-1 TRBD1 many TRBV4-2 CASSQASDRGPYNEQFF TGTGCCAGCAGCCAAGCTTCAGACAGGGGGCCGTACAATGAGCAGTTCTTC
TRBJ1-2 TRBD1 NA TRBV20-1 CSARATGGSVYGYTF TGCAGTGCTAGAGCTACAGGGGGCAGTGTCTATGGCTACACCTTC
TRBJ2-4 NA NA TRBV21-1 CASNPLDGENSQYF TGTGCCAGCAACCCACTGGACGGCGAGAACAGTCAGTACTTC
TRBJ2-3 TRBD2 NA TRBV20-1 CSAEGGLRTDTQYF TGCAGTGCAGAGGGAGGGCTCCGCACAGATACGCAGTATTTT
TRBJ2-2 NA NA TRBV7-8 CASSLLGTTNTGELFF TGTGCCAGCAGCTTACTAGGGACGACGAACACCGGGGAGCTGTTTTTT
TRBJ2-1 NA NA TRBV29-1 CSVDTRVGEQFF TGCAGCGTTGATACGAGGGTCGGTGAGCAGTTCTTC
TRBJ1-2 TRBD1 few TRBV27 CASSLSGTGRAYGYTF TGTGCCAGCAGTTTATCGGGGACAGGACGAGCCTATGGCTACACCTTC
TRBJ2-5 NA NA TRBV29-1 CSVQKQGSPWETQYF TGCAGCGTTCAGAAACAGGGATCCCCGTGGGAGACCCAGTACTTC
TRBJ2-1 TRBD2 medium-sized TRBV20-1 CSALERGVQGEQFF TGCAGTGCCCTTGAGCGGGGGGTACAGGGTGAGCAGTTCTTC
TRBJ2-1 NA few TRBV20-1 CSARVSHETYNEQFF TGCAGTGCTAGAGTGTCGCATGAAACCTACAATGAGCAGTTCTTC
TRBJ2-1 NA NA TRBV5-6 CASSRTDNEQFF TGTGCCAGCAGCCGGACGGACAATGAGCAGTTCTTC
TRBJ1-6 NA many TRBV12-3/TRBV12-4 CASSLMGGNNSPLHF TGTGCCAGCAGTTTAATGGGAGGAAATAATTCACCCCTCCACTTT
TRBJ2-5 TRBD2 few TRBV20-1 CSARVFKGRLAGVETQYF TGCAGTGCTAGAGTCTTCAAGGGGAGACTAGCGGGAGTTGAGACCCAGTACTTC
TRBJ1-2 NA few TRBV29-1 CSVLGNYGYTF TGCAGCGTTCTAGGGAACTATGGCTACACCTTC
TRBJ2-5 NA many TRBV5-1 CASSFGLGRETQYF TGCGCCAGCAGCTTCGGTCTGGGTAGGGAGACCCAGTACTTC
TRBJ2-1 NA NA TRBV10-3 CAIKDANNEQFF TGTGCCATCAAGGACGCCAACAATGAGCAGTTCTTC
TRBJ2-1 TRBD2 NA TRBV7-2 CASSGGSGYNEQFF TGTGCCAGCAGCGGGGGTAGCGGGTACAATGAGCAGTTCTTC
TRBJ1-1 TRBD1 NA TRBV3-1 CASGRDRRNTEAFF TGTGCCAGCGGTCGGGACAGGAGGAACACTGAAGCTTTCTTT
TRBJ2-5 NA NA TRBV6-1 CASSERGETQYF TGTGCCAGCAGTGAAAGGGGAGAGACCCAGTACTTC
TRBJ2-7 TRBD1 NA TRBV12-3/TRBV12-4 CASSHNRGRQYF TGTGCCAGCAGTCACAACAGGGGGCGGCAGTACTTC
TRBJ2-3 TRBD2 few TRBV15 CATSGSGDTDTQYF TGTGCCACCAGCGGTAGCGGGGACACAGATACGCAGTATTTT
TRBJ2-2 NA NA TRBV27 CASSLAGSPGELFF TGTGCCAGCAGTTTAGCGGGCAGCCCCGGGGAGCTGTTTTTT
TRBJ1-1 NA many TRBV29-1 CSVADSPEAFF TGCAGCGTTGCTGATAGCCCTGAAGCTTTCTTT
TRBJ1-2 TRBD1 few TRBV3-1 CASSLYPGQGPYGYTF TGTGCCAGCAGCTTATATCCGGGACAGGGGCCCTATGGCTACACCTTC
TRBJ2-5 NA NA TRBV11-2 CASSLWTRQETQYF TGTGCCAGCAGCCTTTGGACTCGTCAAGAGACCCAGTACTTC
TRBJ2-5 TRBD1 many TRBV11-1 CASTKPGTGTFETQYF TGTGCCAGCACCAAACCCGGGACAGGGACGTTCGAGACCCAGTACTTC
TRBJ2-7 TRBD2 few TRBV20-1 CSARDEFSGRSSEQYF TGCAGTGCTAGAGATGAGTTTAGCGGGAGATCCTCCGAGCAGTACTTC